The 29 T cell receptor beta chains below all came from one sample that was sequenced in a study of vaccination and CD4 T cells after COVID-19. Sample time point: late sampling 161 to 241 days after vaccination in a few convalescent patients. As for treatment: approximately nine-day PBMC culture with coronavirus spike peptide pools or control peptides (ViraFEST assay). With the Oncomine TCR Beta short-read assay, DNA from cultured CD4+ T cells was sequenced. TCRdb reprocessed the PCR reads with MiXCR, giving one entry per CDR3 protein. The table has around 26,000 distinct CDR3 sequences, around two fifths seen once. These receptors are not linked to any known antigen. The sample consisted of CD4+ T cells from blood, cultured in vitro, taken about 7 months after SARS-CoV-2 vaccination. These receptors were collected from a human donor who had recovered from COVID-19.

This clonotype was recorded a few times. The rearrangement links TRBV7-4 to TRBJ2-5; TRBD2 matches 9 bases. CDR1 is SGHVT and CDR2 is SQSDAQ in the germline V gene. The CDR3 consists of 17 residues. V shed 1 base and J 6 bases; nucleotides not matched to a gene: 12. CDR3 sequence: CASSLVRWLAGRKTQYF. The CDR3 nucleotides read TGTGCCAGCAGCTTAGTTAGGTGGCTAGCGGGAAGGAAGACCCAGTACTTC.

The rearrangement joins TRBV20-1 to TRBJ2-7; 9 bases match TRBD2. With 3 bases clipped from V and 2 bases from J, the junction kept 26 bases outside the gene matches. Germline values: CDR1 DFQATT, CDR2 SNEGSKA (reference sequence). The CDR3 is made up of 21 amino acids. The CDR3 loop is CSASRDKEGGSGSAFAYEQYF. The CDR3 DNA reads TGCAGTGCTAGTAGGGATAAAGAAGGGGGTAGCGGGAGCGCGTTTGCCTACGAGCAGTACTTC.

Only a few counts were recorded for this clonotype. The V call is TRBV20-1, the J call TRBJ2-5, with D possibly TRBD1 on 6 matching bases. The length of the CDR3 is 15 residues. Germline V lookup: CDR1 DFQATT, CDR2 SNEGSKA (reference sequence). Trimming took 0 bases from V and 4 from J, leaving 15 bases between them. For the CDR3, the DNA is TGCAGTGCTAGAGATCCAGGGGAGATAGTAGAGACCCAGTACTTC. Its translation: CSARDPGEIVETQYF.

The sample holds a few counts of this clonotype. This chain joins TRBV27 and TRBJ1-5; D is unresolved. The germline V gene has CDR1 MNHEY and CDR2 SMNVEV (reference sequence). Trimming removed 7 bases at V and 2 bases at J, with 18 bases between. The CDR3 is made up of 16 amino acids. The CDR3 sequence is CASTAGGARGNQPQHF. The CDR3 coding sequence is TGTGCCAGCACGGCTGGAGGAGCAAGAGGCAATCAGCCCCAGCATTTT.

V gene TRBV7-3 combines with J gene TRBJ1-2; the D gene is possibly TRBD1 (5 bases). V lost 5 bases and J lost 2, with 9 bases in between. This CDR3 has 13 amino acids. CDR1 SGHTA and CDR2 FQGTGA come from the germline V gene. CDR3 in amino acids: CASSPDRNYGYTF. DNA of the CDR3: TGTGCCAGCAGCCCCGACAGAAACTATGGCTACACCTTC.

This clonotype was observed a few times. This sequence joins TRBV7-2 and TRBJ2-7; 7 nucleotides match TRBD1. Germline values: CDR1 SGHTA, CDR2 FQGNSA. The J segment lost 1 base and the V segment lost 5 bases, leaving 2 bases of the junction unmatched. The CDR3 consists of 13 residues. CDR3 residues: CASSRDRSYEQYF. In nucleotides, the CDR3 is TGTGCCAGCAGCAGGGACAGATCCTACGAGCAGTACTTC.

This clonotype counts as medium-sized. V usage is TRBV27 and J usage is TRBJ1-6; a possible D gene is TRBD1 (5 bases). Germline CDR1 MNHEY, CDR2 SMNVEV (reference sequence). The V gene lost 4 bases and the J gene lost 8 bases, with 15 bases spanning the gap. The CDR3 runs to 15 residues. CDR3 nucleotide sequence: TGTGCCAGCAGTTCAGTAGGTGGGGGTCATTCACCCCTCCACTTT. Translated: CASSSVGGGHSPLHF.

The rearrangement uses TRBV28 and TRBJ1-2; weak D call: TRBD1 (6 bases). The germline V and J ends were trimmed by 5 bases and 3 bases, with 10 bases remaining between them. CDR3 length: 13 residues. Germline V gene sequence: CDR1 MDHEN, CDR2 SYDVKM. CDR3 amino acids: CASSPGTYYGYTF. The CDR3 nucleotides read TGTGCCAGCAGTCCCGGGACATACTATGGCTACACCTTC.

There are a few counts of this clonotype. This rearrangement joins TRBV20-1 to TRBJ1-1; 10 nucleotides line up with TRBD1. Trimming took 2 bases from V and 5 from J; bases not matched to a gene: 8. The germline V gene encodes CDR1 DFQATT and CDR2 SNEGSKA (reference sequence). The CDR3 consists of 15 residues. The CDR3 DNA is TGCAGTGCTAGACAAGGGACAGGGGTAGGGACTGAAGCTTTCTTT. This sequence encodes CSARQGTGVGTEAFF.

The rearrangement joins TRBV5-4 to TRBJ2-7, with 8 bases aligning to TRBD1. V gave up 4 bases and J gave up 6 bases; unmatched junction bases: 12. The CDR3 has 15 residues. In germline, CDR1 is SGHNT, CDR2 YYREEE (reference sequence). The DNA of the CDR3 is TGTGCCAGCAGCGTACAGGACAGGGACAACCTCGAGCAGTACTTC. It translates to CASSVQDRDNLEQYF.

The rearrangement uses TRBV6-1 and TRBJ2-1; no clear D. The CDR3 totals 14 residues. Germline V gene lookup returns CDR1 MNHNS and CDR2 SASEGT. V was trimmed by 0 bases and J by 4 bases, leaving 7 bases between them. The CDR3 nucleotides read TGTGCCAGCAGTGAAGCGCGAAGTTACAATGAGCAGTTCTTC. It encodes CASSEARSYNEQFF.

The chain employs TRBV7-9 and TRBJ2-5, with 7 bases matching TRBD2. Germline-derived CDR1 and CDR2 are SEHNR and FQNEAQ (reference sequence). V dropped 4 bases and J dropped 5; count of bases not matched to a gene: 4. The CDR3 has 13 amino acids. CDR3 residues: CASSWSGKETQYF. CDR3 DNA: TGTGCCAGCAGCTGGAGCGGGAAGGAGACCCAGTACTTC.

In this sample, this clonotype turned up once. This chain uses TRBV6-1 with TRBJ2-1; D unresolved. V was clipped by 6 bases and J by 0 bases, with 6 bases between them. Germline lookup yields CDR1 MNHNS and CDR2 SASEGT. The CDR3 consists of 13 residues. This chain's CDR3 is CASREISYNEQFF. The CDR3 bases are TGTGCCAGCAGGGAGATCTCCTACAATGAGCAGTTCTTC.

This clonotype was picked up a small number of times. This rearrangement joins TRBV5-6 to TRBJ1-1, with D possibly TRBD1 on 5 matching bases. This CDR3 has 13 residues. The germline CDR1 and CDR2 sequences are SGHDT and YYEEEE. V gave up 2 bases and J gave up 3 bases, with 8 bases separating them. Written as DNA, the CDR3 is TGTGCCAGCAGCTTCACACAGGACACTGAAGCTTTCTTT. This codes for CASSFTQDTEAFF.

V is TRBV20-1 and J is TRBJ1-5; 10 positions agree with TRBD1. CDR3 length equals 15 residues. Germline CDR1 reads DFQATT; CDR2 reads SNEGSKA (reference sequence). V shed 0 bases, J shed 6 bases, and the junction held 5 bases outside the gene matches. CDR3 bases: TGCAGTGCTAGAGATTTGGGACAGGGGTCTCAGCCCCAGCATTTT. This gives the protein CSARDLGQGSQPQHF.

The V call is TRBV7-2, the J call TRBJ2-3; D gene unclear. The germline V gene encodes CDR1 SGHTA and CDR2 FQGNSA. V dropped 5 bases and J dropped 6 bases, with 15 bases sitting between them. The CDR3 runs 14 residues. The CDR3 spells CASSQLWTLDTQYF. The DNA for the CDR3 is TGTGCCAGCAGCCAACTATGGACCTTGGATACGCAGTATTTT.

J is TRBJ2-6 and V is TRBV18; the D is unclear. The V end lost 3 bases, the J end lost 0 bases, and 9 bases lay between the germline ends. The CDR3 has 16 amino acids. Germline V gene data show CDR1 as KGHSH and CDR2 as LQKENI. The CDR3 sequence: CASSPMISSGANVLTF. The CDR3 DNA follows: TGTGCCAGCTCACCTATGATAAGCTCTGGGGCCAACGTCCTGACTTTC.

The chain couples TRBV6-1 to TRBJ1-5; unclear D gene. Germline V gene data show CDR1 as MNHNS and CDR2 as SASEGT. This CDR3 has 14 residues. Trimming took 5 bases from V and 1 from J, leaving 9 bases between them. The CDR3 DNA sequence: TGTGCCAGCAGTCACGGGCCCAGCAATCAGCCCCAGCATTTT. This encodes CASSHGPSNQPQHF.

The table lists this clonotype with a few counts. The rearrangement joins TRBV2 to TRBJ1-1, with D possibly matching TRBD1 (6 bases). The CDR3 consists of 14 residues. Germline CDR1 and CDR2: SNHLY and FYNNEI. The V end lost 0 bases, the J end lost 11 bases, and 16 bases lay between the germline ends. The CDR3 reads CASSEALVRGTAFF. In DNA form, the CDR3 reads TGTGCCAGCAGTGAAGCGCTTGTGAGGGGGACGGCTTTCTTT.

By share of the sample, this clonotype is medium-sized. The chain is built from TRBV4-3 and TRBJ2-1; 7 positions match TRBD2. The CDR3 covers 15 residues. Unmatched junction bases numbered 7, after V lost 1 base and J lost 7 bases. Per the germline V gene, CDR1 is LGHNA and CDR2 is YSLEER. The CDR3 region has the DNA TGCGCCAGCAGCCAAGGCAGCGGGGAGGGGAATGAGCAGTTCTTC. Its translation is CASSQGSGEGNEQFF.

CDR3 loop: CASSWGTNYNEQFF. In nucleotides, the CDR3 is TGTGCCAGCAGTTGGGGGACGAACTACAATGAGCAGTTCTTC. V is TRBV6-5 and J is TRBJ2-1; D possibly uses TRBD1 or TRBD2 (5 bases each). The CDR3 contains 14 residues. Germline CDR1 MNHEY, CDR2 SVGAGI. Trimming removed 4 bases from V and 3 bases from J, with 10 bases in between.

This CDR3 is CATSRDTSGSGGTGELFF. In DNA form, the CDR3 reads TGTGCCACCAGCAGGGACACTAGCGGGAGCGGGGGCACCGGGGAGCTGTTTTTT. This chain joins TRBV15 and TRBJ2-2; 11 bases map to TRBD2. Germline loops: CDR1 LNHNV, CDR2 YYDKDF (reference sequence). The ends lost 3 bases at V and 4 bases at J; junction bases unmatched: 10. The CDR3 runs 18 residues.

This clonotype appeared a few times. The chain has TRBV20-1 and TRBJ1-2; 8 positions match TRBD1. Germline V gene lookup returns CDR1 DFQATT and CDR2 SNEGSKA (reference sequence). The CDR3 is 15 amino acids. Trimming cost V 4 bases and J 2 bases; bases outside gene matches: 9. The CDR3 loop is CSAIPSGGPNYGYTF. The CDR3 coding sequence is TGCAGTGCTATTCCTTCAGGGGGCCCCAACTATGGCTACACCTTC.

The CDR3 loop is CSVDEETQYF. CDR3 bases: TGCAGCGTCGATGAGGAGACCCAGTACTTC. V usage is TRBV20-1 and J usage is TRBJ2-5; unclear D gene. The CDR3 is made up of 10 amino acids. The germline V gene has CDR1 DFQATT and CDR2 SNEGSKA (reference sequence).

This clonotype was counted once. The chain carries TRBV20-1 and TRBJ1-5, with unresolved D. The CDR3 runs to 12 residues. Trimming took 2 bases from V and 5 from J, leaving 7 bases between them. Germline values: CDR1 DFQATT, CDR2 SNEGSKA (reference sequence). Here the CDR3 DNA reads TGCAGTGCTAGAAATGCGGATCAGCCCCAGCATTTT. As protein: CSARNADQPQHF.

The rearrangement links TRBV7-2 to TRBJ2-1; 13 nucleotides line up with TRBD2. Trimming at V came to 5 bases and at J to 9 bases, leaving 4 bases not matched to a gene. Germline V gives CDR1 SGHTA, CDR2 FQGNSA. The CDR3 has 14 residues. The CDR3 nucleotides are TGTGCCAGCAGCCCAAGGACTAGCGGGAGTGAGCAGTTCTTC. Its protein product is CASSPRTSGSEQFF.

The CDR3 is CSAGRDRGPYTDTQYF. In DNA form, the CDR3 reads TGCAGTGCCGGTCGGGACAGGGGGCCCTACACAGATACGCAGTATTTT. The gene calls are TRBV20-1 and TRBJ2-3; TRBD1 agrees at 12 bases. Germline values: CDR1 DFQATT, CDR2 SNEGSKA (reference sequence). The V segment lost 6 bases and the J segment 2 bases; nucleotides outside the gene matches: 9. CDR3 length: 16 residues.

This clonotype was counted between two and nine times. The chain has TRBV4-2 and TRBJ1-2, with 7 bases fitting TRBD1. Germline V gives CDR1 LGHNA, CDR2 YNFKEQ. Trimming at V came to 0 bases and at J to 8 bases, leaving 9 bases not matched to a gene. This CDR3 has 15 residues. As DNA, the CDR3 is TGTGCCAGCAGCCAAGATCTTACAGGGGAGGTAGGCTACACCTTC. This codes for CASSQDLTGEVGYTF.

The chain's CDR3 is CSARWSSYEQYF. In DNA form, the CDR3 reads TGCAGTGCTAGATGGTCCTCCTACGAGCAGTACTTC. The gene calls are TRBV20-1 and TRBJ2-7; unclear D gene. The V end was cut by 2 bases, the J end by 0 bases, with 5 bases between. This CDR3 is built from 12 residues. The germline CDR1 and CDR2 sequences are DFQATT and SNEGSKA (reference sequence).